Given below is one TCR beta chain in context. The data belong to a study of T cell repertoires in cytomegalovirus infection. Each CDR3 protein gets one entry after TCRdb re-called the reads with MiXCR. The repertoire holds about 100,000 distinct CDR3 sequences, more than 15% seen once, with 6.5% to 9.5% in the top ten. The V end was cut by 1 base, the J end by 3 bases, with 10 bases between. This CDR3 region has 15 residues. Germline V CDR1 and CDR2: SGHTA, FQGNSA. Material: PBMCs. The V gene is TRBV7-2, the J gene TRBJ1-3; maybe TRBD1 (5 bases). The receptor comes from a human donor in good health (CMV status not recorded). Some clones in this sample may be carry-over from other donors' samples. The CDR3 bases are TGTGCCAGCAGCTTAGAACGCGGGGGTGGAAACACCATATATTTT. It specifies CASSLERGGGNTIYF.